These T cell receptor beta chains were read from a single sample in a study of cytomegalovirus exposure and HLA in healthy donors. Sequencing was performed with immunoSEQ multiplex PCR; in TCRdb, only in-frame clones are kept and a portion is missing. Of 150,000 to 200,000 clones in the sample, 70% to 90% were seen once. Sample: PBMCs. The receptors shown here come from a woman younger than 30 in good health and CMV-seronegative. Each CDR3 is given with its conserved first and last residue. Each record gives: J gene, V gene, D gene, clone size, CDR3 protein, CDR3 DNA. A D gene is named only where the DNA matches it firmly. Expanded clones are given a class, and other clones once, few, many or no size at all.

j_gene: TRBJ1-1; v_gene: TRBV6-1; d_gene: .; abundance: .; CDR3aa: CASSVRVHTEAFF; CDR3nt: TGTGCCAGCAGTGTCCGGGTCCACACTGAAGCTTTCTTT
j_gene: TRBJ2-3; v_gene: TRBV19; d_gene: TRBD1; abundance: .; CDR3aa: CASTGLQGATDTQYF; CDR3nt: TGTGCCAGTACCGGCCTCCAGGGGGCAACAGATACGCAGTATTTT
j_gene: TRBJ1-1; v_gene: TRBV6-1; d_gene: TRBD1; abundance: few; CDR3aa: CASSTNRGTEAFF; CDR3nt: TGTGCCAGCAGTACCAACAGGGGCACTGAAGCTTTCTTT
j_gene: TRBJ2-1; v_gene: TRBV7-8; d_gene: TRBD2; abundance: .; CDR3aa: CASSLGTSGGHNEQFF; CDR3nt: TGTGCCAGCAGCTTAGGCACTAGCGGGGGCCACAATGAGCAGTTCTTC
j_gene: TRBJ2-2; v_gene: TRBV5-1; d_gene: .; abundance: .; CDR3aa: CVSSTARGNVGELFF; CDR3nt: TGCGTCAGCAGCACCGCCAGGGGAAACGTCGGGGAGCTGTTTTTT
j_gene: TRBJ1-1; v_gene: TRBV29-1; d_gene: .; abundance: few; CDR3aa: CSVESVENTEAFF; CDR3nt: TGCAGCGTTGAAAGCGTGGAGAACACTGAAGCTTTCTTT
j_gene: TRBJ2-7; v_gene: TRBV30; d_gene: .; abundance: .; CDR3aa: CAWSVAYEQYF; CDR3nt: TGTGCCTGGAGTGTAGCTTACGAGCAGTACTTC
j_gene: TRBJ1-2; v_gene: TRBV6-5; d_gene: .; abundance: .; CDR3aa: CASSYRQNYGYTF; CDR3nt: TGTGCCAGCAGTTACAGACAGAACTATGGCTACACCTTC
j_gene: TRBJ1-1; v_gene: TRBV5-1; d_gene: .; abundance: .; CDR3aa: CASSWGQTNTEAFF; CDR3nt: TGCGCCAGCAGCTGGGGACAAACGAACACTGAAGCTTTCTTT
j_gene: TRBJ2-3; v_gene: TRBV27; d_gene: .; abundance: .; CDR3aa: CASSFYGIRTDTQYF; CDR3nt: TGTGCCAGCAGTTTTTACGGGATTCGCACAGATACGCAGTATTTT
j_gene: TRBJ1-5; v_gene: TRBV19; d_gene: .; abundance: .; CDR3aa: CASSMDSPYSNQPQHF; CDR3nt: TGTGCCAGTAGTATGGACAGCCCATATAGCAATCAGCCCCAGCATTTT
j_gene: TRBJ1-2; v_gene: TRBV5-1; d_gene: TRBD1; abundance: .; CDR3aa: CASSPWDREYGYTF; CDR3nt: TGCGCCAGCAGCCCCTGGGACAGGGAGTATGGCTACACCTTC
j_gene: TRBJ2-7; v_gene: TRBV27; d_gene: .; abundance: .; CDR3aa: CASSLSILGQRLYEQYF; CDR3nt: TGTGCCAGCAGTTTATCGATCTTAGGACAGAGACTCTACGAGCAGTACTTC
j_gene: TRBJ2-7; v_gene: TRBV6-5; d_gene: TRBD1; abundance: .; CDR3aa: CASRRGQGSYEQYF; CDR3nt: TGTGCCAGCAGGCGGGGACAGGGCTCCTACGAGCAGTACTTC
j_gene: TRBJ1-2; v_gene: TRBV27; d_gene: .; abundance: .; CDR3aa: CASSLVGRGVGYTF; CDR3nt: TGTGCCAGCAGTTTAGTAGGCAGGGGAGTCGGCTACACCTTC
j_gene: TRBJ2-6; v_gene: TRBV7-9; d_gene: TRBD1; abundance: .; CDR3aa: CASSPGGSGANVLTF; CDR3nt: TGTGCCAGCAGCCCAGGGGGATCTGGGGCCAACGTCCTGACTTTC
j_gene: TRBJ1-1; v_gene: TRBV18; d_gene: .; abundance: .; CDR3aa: CASSPGGARTEAFF; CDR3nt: TGTGCCAGCTCACCGGGGGGGGCGAGGACTGAAGCTTTCTTT
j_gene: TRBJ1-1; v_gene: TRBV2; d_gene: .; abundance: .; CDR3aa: CASTPSGGWYAFF; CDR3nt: TGTGCCAGCACGCCAAGTGGGGGCTGGTACGCTTTCTTT
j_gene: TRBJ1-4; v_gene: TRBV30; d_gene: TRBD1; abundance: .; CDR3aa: CAWSTGQGKRRTNEKLFF; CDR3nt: TGTGCCTGGAGCACGGGACAGGGAAAAAGGAGGACTAATGAAAAACTGTTTTTT